This TCR beta chain was obtained from a study of control samples from healthy donors and cancer patients. This clone was counted a single time. CDR3 length equals 15 residues. Germline values: CDR1 SGDLS, CDR2 YYNGEE. Between the trimmed V and J ends, which lost 3 bases and 4 bases, there was a span of 14 bases. Generated by immunoSEQ multiplex PCR, the TCRdb table keeps only in-frame clones and is missing some. The sample contains over 150,000 clones, 96% of which appear only once. The receptor was isolated from a woman aged 25 to 39 in good health. J is TRBJ2-1 and V is TRBV9; D is uncertain. The sample comprised blood. CDR3 amino acids: CASSADLVWYNEQFF. The CDR3, as DNA: TGTGCCAGCAGCGCCGACTTAGTGTGGTACAATGAGCAGTTCTTC.